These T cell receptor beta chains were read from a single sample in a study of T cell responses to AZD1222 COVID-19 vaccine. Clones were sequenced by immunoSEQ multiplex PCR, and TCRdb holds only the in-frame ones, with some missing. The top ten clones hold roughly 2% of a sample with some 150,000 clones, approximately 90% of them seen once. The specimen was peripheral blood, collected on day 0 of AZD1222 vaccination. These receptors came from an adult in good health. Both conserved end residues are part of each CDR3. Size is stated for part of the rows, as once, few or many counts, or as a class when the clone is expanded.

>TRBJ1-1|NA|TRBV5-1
CASSLHLNTEAFF
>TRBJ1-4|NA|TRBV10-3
CAISADRDTNEKLFF
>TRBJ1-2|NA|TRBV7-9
CGVGGQGGNYGYTF
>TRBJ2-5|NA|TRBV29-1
CSSKQRETQYF
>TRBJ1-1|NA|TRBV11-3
CASSLKLNTEAFF
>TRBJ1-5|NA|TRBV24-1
CATSADSYSNQPQHF
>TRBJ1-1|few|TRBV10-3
CAIMQDTEAFF
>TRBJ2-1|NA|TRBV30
CAWSVDRLVSEQFF
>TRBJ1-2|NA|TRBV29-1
CSVALTGPYTF
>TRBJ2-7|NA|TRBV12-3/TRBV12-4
CASSLIQGGEQYF
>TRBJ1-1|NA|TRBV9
CASSGLGGTEAFF
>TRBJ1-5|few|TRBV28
CASSSGAGQPQHF
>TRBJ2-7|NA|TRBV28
CASRGVYEQYF
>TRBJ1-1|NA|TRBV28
CASSPGTGVNTEAFF
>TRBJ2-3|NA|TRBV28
CASMDTRTDTQYF
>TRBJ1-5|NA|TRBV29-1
CSVEAGGKDQPQHF
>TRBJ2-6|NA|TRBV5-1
CASSLGGTGANVLTF
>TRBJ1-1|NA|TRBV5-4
CASSLGRGTEAFF
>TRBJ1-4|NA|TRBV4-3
CASSLGLLDEKLFF
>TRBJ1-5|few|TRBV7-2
CASSLEVLGYQPQHF
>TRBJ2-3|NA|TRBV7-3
CASSPVRGDTQYF
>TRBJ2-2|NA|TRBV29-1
CSVEGLLNTGELFF
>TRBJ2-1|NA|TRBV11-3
CASSPGTSNEQFF
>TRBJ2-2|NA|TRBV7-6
CASSSRTGTGELFF
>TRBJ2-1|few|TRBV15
CATSRDLGTDEQFF
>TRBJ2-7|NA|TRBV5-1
CASSLQPGQGGNEQYF
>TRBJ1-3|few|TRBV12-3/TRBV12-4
CASSPSGNTIYF
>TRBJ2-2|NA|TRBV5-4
CASSSKGQGIGELFF
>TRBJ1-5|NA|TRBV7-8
CASSLPGDWGNQPQHF
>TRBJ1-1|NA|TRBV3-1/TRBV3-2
CASSHPDGGTEAFF
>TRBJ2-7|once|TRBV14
CASSLRAGEFWREQYF
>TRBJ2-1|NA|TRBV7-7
CASSLTSGRVNEQFF
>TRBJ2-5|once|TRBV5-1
CASSQGQSTGSQYF
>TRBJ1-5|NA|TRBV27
CASSSQGEEGQPQHF
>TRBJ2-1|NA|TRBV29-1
CSVVQDRDRRYNEQFF
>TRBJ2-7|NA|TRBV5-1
CASGTGSSYEQYF
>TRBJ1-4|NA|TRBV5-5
CASSLRQGAREKLFF
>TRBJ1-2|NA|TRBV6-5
CASSYSQQGGGYTF
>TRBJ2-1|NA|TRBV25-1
CASSGGGAGPYNEQFF
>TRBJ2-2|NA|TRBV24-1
CATSESGGSSTGELFF
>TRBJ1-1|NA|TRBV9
CASSVAGLNTEAFF
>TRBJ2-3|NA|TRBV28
CASSLAGDTDTQYF
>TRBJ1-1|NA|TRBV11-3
CASSLGPLEAFF
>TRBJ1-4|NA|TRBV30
CAWSVGVYIEKLFF
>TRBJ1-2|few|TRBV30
CAWKPGGVLDGYTF
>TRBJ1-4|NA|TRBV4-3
CASSQGMRQVYEKLFF
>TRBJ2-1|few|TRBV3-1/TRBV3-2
CASSPGPNNEQFF
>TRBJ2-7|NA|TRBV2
CASMMTGSSYEQYF
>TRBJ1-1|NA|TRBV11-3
CASSLTGEANTEAFF
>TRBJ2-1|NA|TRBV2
CASGVVGWGNEQFF
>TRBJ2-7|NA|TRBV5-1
CASSHQQGSSNEQYF
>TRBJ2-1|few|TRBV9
CASSVQTVEEQFF
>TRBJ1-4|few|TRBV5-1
CASSLWTDREKLFF
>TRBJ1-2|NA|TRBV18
CASSLGARIGYTF
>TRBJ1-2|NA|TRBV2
CASSGQLHGYTF
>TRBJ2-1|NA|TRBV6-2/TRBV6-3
CASSYRTSGMYNEQFF
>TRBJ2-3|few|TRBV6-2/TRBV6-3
CASSPPRTDTQYF
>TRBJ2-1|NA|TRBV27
CASELGPEQFF
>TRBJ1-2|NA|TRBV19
CASSIAPDRGYGYTF
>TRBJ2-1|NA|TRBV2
CASSGYNEQFF